Listed below are T cell receptor beta chains from one sample, sequenced in a study of graft-versus-host responses after intestinal transplantation. These receptors have no identified antigens. Here immunoSEQ multiplex PCR was the method, and the copy in TCRdb shows in-frame clones only, minus some. Among about 89,000 clones listed, roughly 91% were seen once. The sample in question was unstimulated CD4+ T cells sorted from spleen or lymph node cells, obtained before intestinal transplant. The origin of the receptors is a human donor who received an intestinal transplant. Each CDR3 is given with its conserved first and last residue. Each record gives: V gene, CDR3 protein.

>TRBV10-3
CAIGTGTAHTEAFF
>TRBV11-2
CASSGGGRRYF
>TRBV7-2
CASSLQQGENSPLHF
>TRBV25-1
CASSEWRTENGYTF
>TRBV7-9
CASSPYGETQYF
>TRBV6-6
CASSYSTGGRGTQYF
>TRBV7-8
CASSSHGTGGVINSPLHF
>TRBV5-4
CASSRPTGDNEQYF
>TRBV9
CASSSSSRPYEQYF
>TRBV7-2
CASSFIAASETQYF
>TRBV6-4
CASSEGGGSDTQYF
>TRBV11-3
CASSLVGTGGNEQFF
>TRBV18
CASSPDRAYTF
>TRBV28
CASSLRAGGWADTQYF
>TRBV9
CASSPNTGQGFYNEQFF
>TRBV6-4
CASSDDRVKFF
>TRBV20-1
CSVVQAMGYTF
>TRBV10-3
CAISESNSIHGYTF
>TRBV19
CASSISQAHTIYF
>TRBV27
CASSVRGQPQHF
>TRBV10-3
CAISETGQGAGELFF
>TRBV18
CASSPAASGGAGEQYF
>TRBV27
CASSLNRGSPLHF
>TRBV27
CASRDTGKYYEQYF
>TRBV15
CATSRGRLADGELFF
>TRBV14
CASSQRRDRGTEAFF
>TRBV10-3
CAISEFGQGYTF
>TRBV5-4
CASSLSGATDTQYF
>TRBV19
CASSIIDNYGYTF
>TRBV7-2
CASSLEGSGLAKNIQYF
>TRBV19
CASSRTQLYGYTF
>TRBV7-2
CASRGILNTGELFF
>TRBV7-8
CASSSRLAGRTDTQYF
>TRBV10-3
CAISQGRPQHF
>TRBV5-1
CASSLGLAIYNEQFF
>TRBV28
CASSSPRTGRDGYTF
>TRBV5-1
CASSSLLAGGLAETQYF